This T cell receptor (beta chain) was captured in a study of PD-1 blockade in mismatch repair-deficient tumors (dated by TCRdb to about 2017). For the wider study: Between September 2013 and September 2016, 75 to 95 consecutive patients with around twelve mismatch repair-deficient cancer types, all previously treated and progressing, were enrolled in the trial. Tumor-associated T cell clones in the peripheral blood of patients responding to PD-1 blockade were tracked using deep sequencing of TCR CDR3 regions. Broad study findings and their caveats: Rapid expansion after pembrolizumab followed by contraction, generally before radiologic responses, was shown by tumor-resident clones, which were often undetectable in blood before treatment.

The CDR3 contains 14 residues, cysteine and phenylalanine counted. CDR3 DNA is the only sequence kept; it has 42 bases, read in frame from the first base. The germline V gene specifies MDHEN as CDR1 and SYDVKM as CDR2. V and J are trimmed by 3 bases and 7 bases, and the gene matches miss 2 bases of the junction. Mismatch repair deficiency was established in every enrolled patient by polymerase chain reaction or immunohistochemistry. A few patients who responded to pembrolizumab therapy underwent TCR sequencing. Pembrolizumab PD-1 blockade was prospectively tested in advanced mismatch repair-deficient cancers, regardless of tissue of origin, in the phase II trial. Peripheral blood T cell samples were gathered serially, both before PD-1 blockade started and at multiple time points afterward. The timing of each blood sample was reported as weeks after the first dose of pembrolizumab. The library relied on the immunoSEQ multiplex PCR assay. TCRdb took this table from immuneACCESS and kept in-frame rearrangements with V and J called. Such tables lack part of the clones; where checked against another copy, unresolved V genes explain under half of the gap, and the rest is unexplained. The sample table contains 39,000 or so clones; only one count was recorded for 65% to 85% of them. More than 1% of the sample lies in the top ten.

About this clone: Its antigen specificity is not known. Base qualities are not provided; no much larger clone lies one nucleotide away.

This TCR came from an adult with mismatch repair-deficient cancer. This specimen was PBMCs, taken around 40 weeks after starting pembrolizumab. Recombination connected TRBV28 to TRBJ1-4, with 10 bases matching TRBD1. For the CDR3, the sequence is CASSLTGGTEKLFF. The bases read TGTGCCAGCAGTTTGACAGGGGGCACTGAAAAACTGTTTTTT. Full variable domain (CDR3 extended with the reference TRBV28 and TRBJ1-4 proteins): DVKVTQSSRYLVKRTGEKVFLECVQDMDHENMFWYRQDPGLGLRLIYFSYDVKMKEKGDIPEGYSVSREKKERFSLILESASTNQTSMYLCASSLTGGTEKLFFGSGTQLSVL.